This is a list of T cell receptor beta chains from one sample in a study of cytomegalovirus exposure and HLA in healthy donors. Assay: immunoSEQ multiplex PCR; the TCRdb copy retains only in-frame clones and omits some. This sample has 150,000 to 200,000 clones, with approximately 85% found just once. Sequences were obtained from PBMCs. These receptors were obtained from a young man in good health and CMV-seronegative. Each CDR3 is given with its conserved first and last residue. D genes are given only for firm matches. Size tells how often a clone was seen (once, few, many) or the class of an expanded clone, and some rows leave it out.

>-|-|17|TRBV5-4|TRBJ2-1
TGTGCCAGCAGCTTGGTAAAGCGTTCGGGGTCGTACAATGAGCAGTTCTTC
CASSLVKRSGSYNEQFF
>TRBD2|-|15|TRBV7-2|TRBJ2-7
TGTGCCAGCAGCTTAGCGTTGTCTAGCGGATACGAGCAGTACTTC
CASSLALSSGYEQYF
>TRBD2|-|17|TRBV4-3|TRBJ2-2
TGCGCCAGCAGCCAAGAACTAGCGGGGGGGCCGGGCGGGGAGCTGTTTTTT
CASSQELAGGPGGELFF
>-|few|13|TRBV29-1|TRBJ1-1
TGCAGCGTTGATAGCGAAATGAACACTGAAGCTTTCTTT
CSVDSEMNTEAFF
>TRBD2|-|13|TRBV29-1|TRBJ2-5
TGCAGCGTCAGCGGGACTCTCCAAGAGACCCAGTACTTC
CSVSGTLQETQYF
>TRBD2|-|17|TRBV7-7|TRBJ2-5
TGTGCTAGCAGCCCCCACGGCGGTAGCGGGGGTCAGGAGACCCAGTACTTC
CASSPHGGSGGQETQYF
>-|-|13|TRBV10-3|TRBJ1-6
TGTGCCATCAGTGTTGGGCAGGATTCACCCCTCCACTTT
CAISVGQDSPLHF
>-|-|18|TRBV7-8|TRBJ2-7
TGTGCCAGCAGCTTAGTACTGCCGTACAGGGACCATTTTAACGAGCAGTACTTC
CASSLVLPYRDHFNEQYF
>TRBD1|-|16|TRBV18|TRBJ1-5
TGTGCCAGCTCACCCTCCGGGACAGGGGGCGCCCAGCCCCAGCATTTT
CASSPSGTGGAQPQHF
>-|-|18|TRBV7-2|TRBJ1-2
TGTGCCAGCAGCTTACAGTCCGGGACAACCACTACGGTATATGGCTACACCTTC
CASSLQSGTTTTVYGYTF
>TRBD2|-|14|TRBV2|TRBJ2-3
TGTGCCAGCAGGACTAGCGGATTCACAGATACGCAGTATTTT
CASRTSGFTDTQYF
>-|-|13|TRBV19|TRBJ1-5
TGTGCCAGTAGATCCGAGGGTGCTCGTCCCCAGCATTTT
CASRSEGARPQHF
>-|-|13|TRBV28|TRBJ2-5
TGTGCCAGCAGCCAAGGCAGGCAAGAGACCCAGTACTTC
CASSQGRQETQYF
>-|-|16|TRBV5-4|TRBJ1-1
TGTGCCAGCAGCCCTTTTTCGGCGGGGCATTACACTGAAGCTTTCTTT
CASSPFSAGHYTEAFF
>-|-|15|TRBV21-1|TRBJ1-1
TGTGCCAGCAGCAAAGCGGAGTGGGTACACACTGAAGCTTTCTTT
CASSKAEWVHTEAFF
>-|once|15|TRBV9|TRBJ1-5
TGCGCCAGCAGCGTAGGAGAACAGATCCATCAGCCCCAGCATTTT
CASSVGEQIHQPQHF
>TRBD1|-|12|TRBV10-2|TRBJ2-7
TGCGCCAGCACCATGACAGGGTACGAGCAGTACTTC
CASTMTGYEQYF
>-|-|13|TRBV14|TRBJ1-2
TGTGCCAGCAGCCAGGGCAACGGCTATGGCTACACCTTC
CASSQGNGYGYTF
>-|-|12|TRBV6-5|TRBJ1-2
TGTGCCAGCAGTATTCGGGGCTATGGCTACACCTTC
CASSIRGYGYTF
>TRBD1|few|12|TRBV28|TRBJ1-1
TGTGCCAGCAGTACGACAGGGCTTGAAGCTTTCTTT
CASSTTGLEAFF
>-|-|14|TRBV2|TRBJ2-6
TGTGCCAGCAGTGACAGGGATCGGGCCAACGTCCTGACTTTC
CASSDRDRANVLTF
>-|-|16|TRBV5-1|TRBJ1-2
TGCGCCAGCAGCTCCGGGGGGACGGGAGCAGTAGGGGGCTACACCTTC
CASSSGGTGAVGGYTF
>-|-|15|TRBV7-9|TRBJ1-5
TGTGCCAGCAGGCTAGGGCTTTGGGGAGGTGGGCCCCAGCATTTT
CASRLGLWGGGPQHF
>-|-|11|TRBV2|TRBJ1-1
TGTGCCAGCAGTCCTAGGGCGGGGGCTTTCTTT
CASSPRAGAFF
>-|-|16|TRBV27|TRBJ2-3
TGTGCCAGTCAGGGGCTGCCGAGTCGGGGCACAGATACGCAGTATTTT
CASQGLPSRGTDTQYF
>-|-|15|TRBV15|TRBJ1-2
TGTGCCACCAGCAGAGAGGCCAGGTCTAACTATGGCTACACCTTC
CATSREARSNYGYTF
>-|-|13|TRBV5-5|TRBJ1-2
TGTGCCAGCAGCTTCGGCAGGGAAAGCGGCTACACCTTC
CASSFGRESGYTF
>-|-|15|TRBV18|TRBJ1-1
TGTGCCAGCTCACCCGTGACAGGAGTGAACACTGAAGCTTTCTTT
CASSPVTGVNTEAFF
>TRBD2|once|19|TRBV7-6|TRBJ2-7
TGTGCCAGCAGCTTAGGAACTAGCGGGAGGACTGTAGGGTCCTACGAGCAGTACTTC
CASSLGTSGRTVGSYEQYF
>-|-|14|TRBV9|TRBJ2-1
TGTGCCAGCAGCCCGGAATATAGCTTTAATGAGCAGTTCTTC
CASSPEYSFNEQFF
>-|-|15|TRBV15|TRBJ1-1
TGTGCCACCAGCAGAGCCTCTAATTTGAACACTGAAGCTTTCTTT
CATSRASNLNTEAFF
>-|-|14|TRBV6-6|TRBJ1-4
TGTGCCAGCACAGATGCGGGGGCTTTGGAAAAACTGTTTTTT
CASTDAGALEKLFF
>TRBD1|few|15|TRBV5-4|TRBJ2-7
TGTGCCAGCAGTTTGGGACAGGGAAGTTCCTACGAGCAGTACTTC
CASSLGQGSSYEQYF
>TRBD1|-|16|TRBV11-2|TRBJ2-7
TGTGCCAGCAGCTCGCAGGGGACAGGGGGGGACTACGAGCAGTACTTC
CASSSQGTGGDYEQYF
>TRBD1|-|13|TRBV29-1|TRBJ2-7
TGCAGCGTTGTGGAGACAGGGGTTCGCGAGCAGTACTTC
CSVVETGVREQYF
>TRBD1|-|12|TRBV19|TRBJ1-1
TGTGCCAGTAGTTCCCGACAGGGGGAAGCTTTCTTT
CASSSRQGEAFF
>-|-|13|TRBV4-1|TRBJ2-7
TGCGCCAGCAGCCACCCTAACCCGGTCCGGCAGTACTTC
CASSHPNPVRQYF
>-|-|10|TRBV2|TRBJ1-2
TGTGCCAGCCCCGAGGATGGCTACACCTTC
CASPEDGYTF
>-|-|14|TRBV27|TRBJ1-2
TGTGCCAGCCTGCCGTCTGGAGGGCGGGATGGCTACACCTTC
CASLPSGGRDGYTF
>-|-|12|TRBV5-1|TRBJ1-1
TGCGCCAGCAGCAAAACAGGAAATGAAGCTTTCTTT
CASSKTGNEAFF
>-|-|16|TRBV5-5|TRBJ1-1
TGTGCCAGCAGCCCTTATTTGGGGGGGAGGAACAATGAAGCTTTCTTT
CASSPYLGGRNNEAFF
>TRBD2|-|16|TRBV11-1|TRBJ2-3
TGTGCCAGCAGCCCCCCCCTTAGCGGGTACAATGATACGCAGTATTTT
CASSPPLSGYNDTQYF